These 20 T cell receptor delta chains came from one sample sequenced in a study of Vδ1+ human thymocytes. Study conclusions and caveats: Thymic TRG and TRD repertoires appeared highly polyclonal.

RNA was extracted from the cells and then reverse transcribed. Multiplex PCR used pooled V-gene forward primers and a constant-region reverse primer to amplify CDR3s. TCRdb called clones from the multiplex PCR reads again using CATT. This table has just under 55,000 delta-chain clones, roughly 15% appearing once. No cognate antigen is known for these TCRs. The sample taken for sequencing was Vdelta1+ gamma-delta thymocytes from the thymus. Regarding subset: FACS-sorted CD3+ TCRalphabeta- TCRVdelta1+ TCRVdelta2- thymocytes. All receptors derive from a boy under three years old who had congenital heart surgery.

The chain employs TRDV1 and TRDJ1; a possible D gene is TRDD3 (5 bases). In germline, CDR1 is TSWWSYY, CDR2 QGS. This CDR3 is 18 amino acids long. V was pared by 0 bases and J by 0 bases, with 17 bases between. CDR3 loop: CALGELIGGPPYTDKLIF. CDR3 in DNA: TGTGCTCTTGGGGAACTCATCGGGGGGCCTCCTTACACCGATAAACTCATCTTT.

This clone was counted only a few times. The V gene is TRDV1, the J gene TRDJ1; perhaps TRDD3 as D (6 bases). Germline CDR1 reads TSWWSYY; CDR2 reads QGS. V was shortened by 5 bases and J by 0 bases, with 25 bases between the two germline ends. The CDR3 has 19 amino acids. The CDR3 sequence: CALGTPHSPVGAYTDKLIF. The CDR3 nucleotides read TGTGCTCTTGGGACCCCTCATTCCCCCGTGGGGGCCTACACCGATAAACTCATCTTT.

This clone was detected many times. Additional DNA sequences in this sample encode the identical CDR3. This chain links TRAV29/DV5 with TRDJ1; tentatively, D is TRDD2 (6 bases). V was pared by 3 bases and J by 4 bases, with 13 bases between. The germline V gene has CDR1 NSMFDY and CDR2 ISSIKDK. The CDR3 totals 13 residues. The CDR3 loop is CAANLFLHDKLIF. CDR3 coding DNA: TGTGCAGCAAACCTCTTCCTCCACGATAAACTCATCTTT. Variable domain in full (rest from reference TRAV29/DV5 and TRDJ1): DQQVKQNSPSLSVQEGRISILNCDYTNSMFDYFLWYKKYPAEGPTFLISISSIKDKNEDGRFTVFLNKSAKHLSLHIVPSQPGDSAVYFCAANLFLHDKLIFGKGTRVTVEP.

Remarks on this clone: Mismatch with germline at one junction end may stem from a read error. The sample has other DNA sequences that encode this CDR3 too. The rearrangement uses TRDV2 and TRDJ1, with a weak D call TRDD3 (5 bases). This CDR3 has 15 amino acids. Germline values: CDR1 GEAIGNYY, CDR2 EKD. The CDR3 nucleotides are TGTGCCTGCGACACTAACGGGATGAACACCGATAAACTCATCTTT. Protein product: CACDTNGMNTDKLIF.

This clone was counted a few times. This sequence may be a read error, since a much larger clone differs from it by one base. This chain joins TRDV2 and TRDJ1; 12 bases map to TRDD3. The CDR3 consists of 14 residues. CDR1 is GEAIGNYY, CDR2 EKD, per germline. V shed 3 bases and J 9 bases; nucleotides not matched to a gene: 7. The CDR3 DNA reads as TGTGCCTGTGACGCGCGTTACTGGGGGATACAACTCATCTTT. It encodes CACDARYWGIQLIF.

The chain carries TRDV1 and TRDJ1, with 9 bases lining up with TRDD3. There are 16 residues in the CDR3. CDR1 is TSWWSYY and CDR2 is QGS in the germline V gene. The trim removed 4 bases at V and 4 bases at J, leaving 10 bases unmatched. The CDR3 sequence is CALGGYWGNLHDKLIF. In DNA form, the CDR3 reads TGTGCTCTTGGGGGATACTGGGGGAATCTCCACGATAAACTCATCTTT.

The rearrangement joins TRDV1 to TRDJ1; D perhaps matches TRDD3 (6 bases). CDR3 size: 17 residues. Germline V gives CDR1 TSWWSYY, CDR2 QGS. Between the trimmed V and J ends, which lost 4 bases and 0 bases, there was a span of 18 bases. The CDR3 nucleotides are TGTGCTCTTGGGGCGATAGTGGGGATTCAGTACACCGATAAACTCATCTTT. Translating it yields CALGAIVGIQYTDKLIF.

This clone was seen only a few times. The rearrangement links TRDV1 to TRDJ1; 12 bases are a match to TRDD3. Per germline, CDR1 TSWWSYY and CDR2 QGS. V gave up 5 bases and J gave up 1 base; unmatched junction bases: 5. The CDR3 totals 16 residues. The CDR3, as DNA: TGTGCTCTTGGGTCTAACTGGGGGATACTCACCGATAAACTCATCTTT. This encodes CALGSNWGILTDKLIF.

This clone was picked up a small number of times. V usage is TRDV1 and J usage is TRDJ1; 13 bases agree with TRDD3. The CDR3 contains 23 residues. V trimming: 1 base; J trimming: 3 bases; junction bases outside the gene matches: 23. The germline gives CDR1 TSWWSYY, CDR2 QGS. CDR3 nucleotides: TGTGCTCTTGGGGAACAGGTTCCTACGATGATTTTACTGGGGGATACGAGGGCCGATAAACTCATCTTT. As protein: CALGEQVPTMILLGDTRADKLIF.

This chain connects TRAV29/DV5 to TRDJ2, with 7 bases matching TRDD3. V dropped 5 bases and J dropped 0; count of bases not matched to a gene: 22. This CDR3 spans 20 amino acids. CDR1 is NSMFDY, CDR2 ISSIKDK, per germline. The chain's CDR3 is CAAPGGFVGILLTLTAQLFF. CDR3 bases: TGTGCAGCTCCTGGGGGTTTTGTTGGGATACTCCTCACTTTGACAGCACAACTCTTCTTT.

The table lists this clone with a few counts. An end of the junction does not agree with germline; a read error may underlie this. The J gene is TRDJ1, the V gene TRDV1; 12 bases map to TRDD3. The length of the CDR3 is 18 residues. CDR1 TSWWSYY and CDR2 QGS come from the germline V gene. Here the CDR3 reads CALGEGPLPLGDTRQLIF. In DNA form, the CDR3 reads TGTGCTCTTGGGGAAGGCCCCCTTCCTCTGGGGGATACGCGTCAACTAATCTTT.

This clone showed up just a few times. The V and J genes are TRDV1 and TRDJ2, with TRDD3 identical over 9 bases. V lost 2 bases to trimming and J lost 4 bases; unmatched junction nucleotides: 17. The CDR3 is 20 residues long. CDR1 is TSWWSYY and CDR2 is QGS in the germline V gene. CDR3 nucleotides: TGTGCTCTTGGGGAAAGGACCTACCCTGGGGGATGGAGTTCGACAGCACAACTCTTCTTT. It encodes CALGERTYPGGWSSTAQLFF.

This clone appeared a few times. This chain connects TRDV1 to TRDJ1, with D possibly being TRDD3 (5 bases). Germline CDR1 TSWWSYY, CDR2 QGS. Trimming stripped 3 bases from V and 0 bases from J, with 23 bases between. The CDR3 runs 19 residues. The CDR3, as DNA: TGTGCTCTTGGGGAGCCTCAAACCGTACTGGTAAAGTACACCGATAAACTCATCTTT. Its protein is CALGEPQTVLVKYTDKLIF.

In its sample, this clone is medium-sized (0.01 to 0.1%). This chain links TRDV2 with TRDJ1; D is perhaps TRDD3 (5 bases). Germline CDR1 reads GEAIGNYY; CDR2 reads EKD. CDR3 length: 16 residues. Trimming took off 1 base at V and 0 bases at J, with 14 bases between the two ends. CDR3 region: CACDTIMGLNTDKLIF. CDR3 coding DNA: TGTGCCTGTGACACGATCATGGGGCTCAACACCGATAAACTCATCTTT.

The chain uses TRDV1 and TRDJ1; D gene uncertain. From germline, CDR1 is TSWWSYY and CDR2 QGS. Trimming removed 4 bases at V and 3 bases at J, with 21 bases between. CDR3 length equals 17 residues. The chain's CDR3 is CALGGNQACPSSDKLIF. CDR3 DNA: TGTGCTCTTGGGGGAAACCAAGCCTGTCCCTCATCCGATAAACTCATCTTT.

This clone turned up a few times. V gene TRDV1 combines with J gene TRDJ1; the match to TRDD3 covers 11 bases. CDR3 length equals 22 residues. V was clipped by 5 bases and J by 8 bases; unmatched bases: 31. Germline assignment: CDR1 TSWWSYY and CDR2 QGS. The CDR3 reads CALGNQPGLPDFLGDTWPKLIF. The CDR3 DNA reads TGTGCTCTTGGGAACCAACCAGGCCTTCCCGACTTTTTGGGGGATACGTGGCCCAAACTCATCTTT.

This clone turned up a few times. The genes are TRDV1 and TRDJ1; TRDD3 agrees at 11 bases. Germline V gives CDR1 TSWWSYY, CDR2 QGS. After removal of 1 base from V and 0 bases from J, the junction contained 16 bases not matched to a gene. The CDR3 covers 21 residues. Here the CDR3 reads CALGERTLLLGDSGYTDKLIF. In DNA form, the CDR3 reads TGTGCTCTTGGGGAACGGACGTTGTTACTGGGGGATAGTGGGTACACCGATAAACTCATCTTT.

The chain carries TRDV1 and TRDJ1, with 7 bases lining up with TRDD3. The CDR3 loop spans 18 amino acids. In germline, CDR1 is TSWWSYY, CDR2 QGS. J lost 1 base, V lost 3 bases, and 14 bases had no gene match. The CDR3 spells CALGDDLQWIRGTDKLIF. CDR3 nucleotide sequence: TGTGCTCTTGGGGATGATTTACAGTGGATACGCGGCACCGATAAACTCATCTTT.

The chain combines TRDV2 with TRDJ1; TRDD3 matches at 9 bases. This CDR3 comprises 15 residues. CDR1 GEAIGNYY and CDR2 EKD come from the germline V gene. The V segment lost 8 bases and the J segment 0 bases; nucleotides outside the gene matches: 9. CDR3 coding DNA: TGTGCCTCCCGAAGGGGGATACTCTACACCGATAAACTCATCTTT. This encodes CASRRGILYTDKLIF.

This clone showed up just a few times. J is TRDJ1 and V is TRAV29/DV5, with 7 bases fitting TRDD3. The germline V gene has CDR1 NSMFDY and CDR2 ISSIKDK. The CDR3 sequence is 19 residues long. V was pared by 5 bases and J by 0 bases, with 22 bases of the junction left unmatched. The CDR3 region is CAASHSFWGTPSYTDKLIF. CDR3 bases: TGTGCAGCGAGCCACTCTTTTTGGGGGACACCTTCGTACACCGATAAACTCATCTTT.